This TCR beta chain was found in a study of blood T cell repertoires in COVID-19. The germline gives CDR1 SGHRS, CDR2 YFSETQ. The CDR3 totals 15 residues. V dropped 7 bases and J dropped 2; count of bases not matched to a gene: 10. TCRdb's copy holds only in-frame clones and misses some; the assay was immunoSEQ multiplex PCR. The sample shows a few hundred thousand clones, 84% of them seen only once. The sequenced sample consisted of peripheral blood. The V call is TRBV5-1, the J call TRBJ2-3; TRBD2 agrees at 7 bases. The origin of this receptor is a woman in her thirties or forties who had recovered from COVID-19. The CDR3 DNA sequence: TGCGCCAGCCGACCCGGGCGGGGGTCCACAGATACGCAGTATTTT. Its protein product is CASRPGRGSTDTQYF.